The source of this T cell receptor beta chain is a study of CD8+ T cells in alopecia areata. The wider study: Tofacitinib ran for 6 to 18 months before 6 months off drug.

It was cDNA, reverse transcribed from extracted RNA, that served as the sequencing template. Measured with immunoSEQ multiplex PCR; TCRdb has only the in-frame clones, and not every one. The table includes a few hundred thousand clones, 66% detected once. The treatment was: oral pan-JAK inhibitor, 5-10 mg twice daily. Collection of lesional scalp punch biopsies and peripheral blood was performed in alopecia areata patients. Germline V gene sequence: CDR1 ENHRY, CDR2 SYGVKD. This CDR3 comprises 14 residues. V was clipped by 2 bases and J by 7 bases, with 12 bases between them. General study results and limits: Whether baseline CD8+ expansion is linked to response remains uncertain, given a single nonresponder.

On this clone itself: Its specificity is unknown.

This rearrangement joins TRBV10-3 to TRBJ1-5; D is possibly TRBD1 (5 bases). The sample in question was CD4+ T cells sorted from blood, obtained at approximately week 45, from a patient treated with tofacitinib. The source is a human donor with alopecia areata. CDR3 DNA sequence: TGTGCCATCAGTGAGAGTGAGGGGAACCAGCCCCAGCATTTT. It codes for CAISESEGNQPQHF.